Listed below are T cell receptor beta chains from one sample, sequenced in a study of neoadjuvant nivolumab and ipilimumab in lung cancer. Profiling relied on immunoSEQ multiplex PCR, and the TCRdb table lists in-frame clones only, not all of them. The data show approximately 19,000 clones, more than 75% seen once. The specimen comprised peripheral blood, sampled before neoadjuvant nivolumab, alone or with ipilimumab. These receptors were obtained from an adult with non-small cell lung cancer. Both conserved end residues are part of each CDR3.

j_gene: TRBJ1-1; len: 15; v_gene: TRBV5-1; CDR3aa: CASSGGGTVNTEAFF
j_gene: TRBJ2-7; len: 14; v_gene: TRBV7-9; CDR3aa: CASSLGDRGEEQYF
j_gene: TRBJ2-7; len: 15; v_gene: TRBV7-9; CDR3aa: CASSTNRGDHYEQYF
j_gene: TRBJ2-1; len: 15; v_gene: TRBV18; CDR3aa: CASSPLLSSYNEQFF
j_gene: TRBJ1-2; len: 16; v_gene: TRBV4-3; CDR3aa: CASSQDIGGNNYGYTF
j_gene: TRBJ1-4; len: 16; v_gene: TRBV5-1; CDR3aa: CASSLGDRATNEKLFF
j_gene: TRBJ2-7; len: 14; v_gene: TRBV30; CDR3aa: CAWKFRDRGIEQYF
j_gene: TRBJ2-7; len: 14; v_gene: TRBV9; CDR3aa: CASSTTDIAYEQYF
j_gene: TRBJ1-5; len: 14; v_gene: TRBV12-5; CDR3aa: CASATGDSNQPQHF
j_gene: TRBJ2-2; len: 16; v_gene: TRBV6-5; CDR3aa: CASSFLSGSGTGELFF
j_gene: TRBJ2-2; len: 17; v_gene: TRBV5-1; CDR3aa: CASSPSLAGGSRGELFF
j_gene: TRBJ1-2; len: 13; v_gene: TRBV28; CDR3aa: CASSFHRVEGYTF
j_gene: TRBJ2-7; len: 13; v_gene: TRBV6-1; CDR3aa: CASSVTSLYEQYF
j_gene: TRBJ2-2; len: 15; v_gene: TRBV5-1; CDR3aa: CASSASGSGTGELFF
j_gene: TRBJ2-7; len: 15; v_gene: TRBV9; CDR3aa: CASSAFAGAGYEQYF
j_gene: TRBJ1-2; len: 13; v_gene: TRBV18; CDR3aa: CASSPDRGNGYTF
j_gene: TRBJ1-2; len: 14; v_gene: TRBV18; CDR3aa: CASSAQGESYGYTF
j_gene: TRBJ2-7; len: 15; v_gene: TRBV5-6; CDR3aa: CASSFGTGVGYEQYF
j_gene: TRBJ2-1; len: 13; v_gene: TRBV18; CDR3aa: CASSPRGDNEQFF
j_gene: TRBJ2-7; len: 16; v_gene: TRBV14; CDR3aa: CASSQKTWREGFQQYF
j_gene: TRBJ1-2; len: 13; v_gene: TRBV9; CDR3aa: CASSPGGFGGYTF
j_gene: TRBJ2-1; len: 13; v_gene: TRBV7-6; CDR3aa: CASSSAGHNEQFF
j_gene: TRBJ2-7; len: 12; v_gene: TRBV6-6; CDR3aa: CASSRTVYEQYF
j_gene: TRBJ2-1; len: 15; v_gene: TRBV5-4; CDR3aa: CASSEVTYTNNEQFF
j_gene: TRBJ1-2; len: 13; v_gene: TRBV5-1; CDR3aa: CASSFTGSYGYTF
j_gene: TRBJ2-6; len: 14; v_gene: TRBV11-2; CDR3aa: CASRPQTGANVLTF
j_gene: TRBJ2-3; len: 15; v_gene: TRBV9; CDR3aa: CASSVWGSGTDTQYF
j_gene: TRBJ2-1; len: 16; v_gene: TRBV25-1; CDR3aa: CASSEWSSGAGDEQFF
j_gene: TRBJ1-1; len: 13; v_gene: TRBV6-5; CDR3aa: CASSYSGGTEAFF
j_gene: TRBJ2-3; len: 16; v_gene: TRBV6-5; CDR3aa: CASSSGAGVPSDTQYF
j_gene: TRBJ2-1; len: 15; v_gene: TRBV7-2; CDR3aa: CASSLEGSSYNEQFF
j_gene: TRBJ2-1; len: 15; v_gene: TRBV25-1; CDR3aa: CASSLILAGGDEQFF
j_gene: TRBJ1-1; len: 12; v_gene: TRBV7-2; CDR3aa: CASSLEYGWAFF
j_gene: TRBJ2-7; len: 14; v_gene: TRBV15; CDR3aa: CATSRDRGADEQYF
j_gene: TRBJ2-7; len: 12; v_gene: TRBV29-1; CDR3aa: CSVGDRLYEQYF
j_gene: TRBJ2-2; len: 14; v_gene: TRBV30; CDR3aa: CAWTARPNTGELFF
j_gene: TRBJ2-1; len: 16; v_gene: TRBV7-9; CDR3aa: CASRPSGTSSYNEQFF
j_gene: TRBJ1-1; len: 16; v_gene: TRBV9; CDR3aa: CASSVVSLGAGTEAFF
j_gene: TRBJ1-1; len: 16; v_gene: TRBV5-1; CDR3aa: CASSLIPGTTNTEAFF
j_gene: TRBJ2-6; len: 16; v_gene: TRBV11-2; CDR3aa: CASSFGTGSGANVLTF
j_gene: TRBJ2-5; len: 15; v_gene: TRBV5-1; CDR3aa: CASSPIQRGGETQYF
j_gene: TRBJ2-5; len: 15; v_gene: TRBV5-1; CDR3aa: CASSPLGLESETQYF